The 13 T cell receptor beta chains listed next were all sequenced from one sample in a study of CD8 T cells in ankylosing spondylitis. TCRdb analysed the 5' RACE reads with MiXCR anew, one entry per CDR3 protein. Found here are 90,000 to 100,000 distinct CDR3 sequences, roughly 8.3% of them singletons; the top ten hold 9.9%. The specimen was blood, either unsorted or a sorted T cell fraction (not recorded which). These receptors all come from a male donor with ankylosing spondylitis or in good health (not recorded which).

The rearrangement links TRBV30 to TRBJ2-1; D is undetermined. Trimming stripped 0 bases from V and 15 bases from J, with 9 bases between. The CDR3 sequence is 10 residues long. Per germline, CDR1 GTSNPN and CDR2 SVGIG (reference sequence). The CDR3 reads CAWSVTVLFF. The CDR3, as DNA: TGTGCCTGGAGTGTAACAGTCTTGTTCTTC.

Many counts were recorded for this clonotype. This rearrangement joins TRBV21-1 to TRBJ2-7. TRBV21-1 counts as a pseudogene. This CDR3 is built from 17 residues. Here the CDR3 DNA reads TGTGCCAGCAGCAAGGTGTTCCAGCGAACCAAGGCCTACGAGCAGTACTTC. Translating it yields CASSKVFQRTKAYEQYF.

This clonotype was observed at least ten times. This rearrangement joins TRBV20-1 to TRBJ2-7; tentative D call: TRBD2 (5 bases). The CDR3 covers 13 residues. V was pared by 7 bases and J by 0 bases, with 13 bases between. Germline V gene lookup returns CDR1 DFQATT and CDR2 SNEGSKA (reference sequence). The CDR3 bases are TGCAGTGTTGGACTCGCTAGCTCCTACGAGCAGTACTTC. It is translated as CSVGLASSYEQYF.

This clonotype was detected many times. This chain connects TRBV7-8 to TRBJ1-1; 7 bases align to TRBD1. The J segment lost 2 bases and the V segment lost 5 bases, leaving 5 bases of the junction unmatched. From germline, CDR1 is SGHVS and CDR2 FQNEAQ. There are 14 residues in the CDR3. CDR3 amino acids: CASSARTGNTEAFF. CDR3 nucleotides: TGTGCCAGCAGCGCCCGGACAGGAAACACTGAAGCTTTCTTT.

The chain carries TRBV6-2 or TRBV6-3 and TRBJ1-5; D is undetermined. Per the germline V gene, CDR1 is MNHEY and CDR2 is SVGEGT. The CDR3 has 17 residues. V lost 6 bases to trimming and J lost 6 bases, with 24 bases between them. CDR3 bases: TGTGCCAGCAGGCCCGGTCGCGGGATTTACATCCCTCAGCCCCAGCATTTT. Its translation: CASRPGRGIYIPQPQHF.

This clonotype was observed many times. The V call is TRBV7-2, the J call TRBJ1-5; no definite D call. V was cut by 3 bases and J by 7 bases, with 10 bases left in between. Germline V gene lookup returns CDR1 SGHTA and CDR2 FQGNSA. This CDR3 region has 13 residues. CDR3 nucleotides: TGTGCCAGCAGCTTCTCCATAGGACAGCCCCAGCATTTT. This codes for CASSFSIGQPQHF.

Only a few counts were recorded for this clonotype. The CDR3 nucleotides are TGTGCCAGCAGCTCCCGGGCCACCGTAGGCAATCAGCCCCAGCATTTT. As protein: CASSSRATVGNQPQHF. The chain recombines TRBV7-8 with TRBJ1-5; unclear D gene. Germline values: CDR1 SGHVS, CDR2 FQNEAQ. Trimming pared 4 bases from V and 2 bases from J, leaving 15 bases between. The CDR3 has 16 amino acids.

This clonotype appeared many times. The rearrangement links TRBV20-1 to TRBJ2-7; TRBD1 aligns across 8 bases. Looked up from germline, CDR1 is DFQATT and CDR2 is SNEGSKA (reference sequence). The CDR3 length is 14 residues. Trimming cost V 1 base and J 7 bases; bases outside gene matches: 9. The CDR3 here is CSARAGQGAWEQYF. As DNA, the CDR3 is TGCAGTGCTAGAGCGGGCCAGGGGGCATGGGAGCAGTACTTC.

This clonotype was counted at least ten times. CDR3 region: CASSYGGMNTEAFF. CDR3 DNA: TGTGCCAGCAGTTACGGGGGGATGAACACTGAAGCTTTCTTT. J is TRBJ1-1 and V is TRBV6-2 or TRBV6-3, with a possible D match to TRBD1 (5 bases). Germline loops: CDR1 MNHEY, CDR2 SVGEGT. The CDR3 runs to 14 residues. V was shortened by 2 bases and J by 0 bases, with 7 bases between the two germline ends.

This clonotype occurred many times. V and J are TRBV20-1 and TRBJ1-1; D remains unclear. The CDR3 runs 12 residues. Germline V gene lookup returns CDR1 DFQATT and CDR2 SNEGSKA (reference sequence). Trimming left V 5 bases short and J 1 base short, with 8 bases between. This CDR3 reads CSAAVPNTEAFF. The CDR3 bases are TGCAGTGCTGCGGTGCCGAACACTGAAGCTTTCTTT.

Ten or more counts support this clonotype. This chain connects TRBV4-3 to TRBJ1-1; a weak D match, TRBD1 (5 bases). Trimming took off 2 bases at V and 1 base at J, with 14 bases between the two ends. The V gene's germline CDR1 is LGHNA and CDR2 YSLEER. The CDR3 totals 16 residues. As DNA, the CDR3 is TGCGCCAGCAGCCAACGATTGGGGCCAGGGAACACTGAAGCTTTCTTT. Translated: CASSQRLGPGNTEAFF.

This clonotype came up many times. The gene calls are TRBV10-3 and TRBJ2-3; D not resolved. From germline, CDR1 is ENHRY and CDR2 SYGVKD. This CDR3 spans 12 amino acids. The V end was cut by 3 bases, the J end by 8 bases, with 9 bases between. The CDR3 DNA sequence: TGTGCCATCAGTGACGGCGTACCTACGCAGTATTTT. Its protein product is CAISDGVPTQYF.

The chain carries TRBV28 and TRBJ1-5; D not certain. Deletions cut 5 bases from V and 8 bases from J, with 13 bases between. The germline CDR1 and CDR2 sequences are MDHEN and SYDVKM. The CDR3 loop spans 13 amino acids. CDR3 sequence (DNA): TGTGCCAGCAGTACCTCGACCGAGGAGCCCCAGCATTTT. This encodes CASSTSTEEPQHF.